These 30 T cell receptor beta chains originate from one sample sequenced in a study of blood T cell repertoires in COVID-19. Only in-frame clones appear in the TCRdb table, and some are missing; sequencing was by immunoSEQ multiplex PCR. This table holds hundreds of thousands of clones, around nine tenths found once. The sequencing input was peripheral blood. These receptors originate from a woman aged 30 to 39 with COVID-19, enrolled during active disease.

The J gene is TRBJ2-2, the V gene TRBV6-5, with D perhaps TRBD1 (5 bases). The V gene's germline CDR1 is MNHEY and CDR2 SVGAGI. V was trimmed by 6 bases and J by 0 bases, leaving 8 bases between them. The CDR3 is made up of 14 amino acids. The CDR3 DNA follows: TGTGCCAGCAGGTGGACAACGAACACCGGGGAGCTGTTTTTT. Translating gives CASRWTTNTGELFF.

The chain is built from TRBV12-3 or TRBV12-4 and TRBJ1-1, with D possibly being TRBD1 (6 bases). The V gene lost 8 bases and the J gene lost 3 bases, with 10 bases spanning the gap. The CDR3 runs 12 residues. CDR3 in DNA: TGTGCCAGCCGGGCAGGGGACACTGAAGCTTTCTTT. This codes for CASRAGDTEAFF.

The CDR3 region has the DNA TGTGCCAGTAGTATGATCTTCTCTATGGGGGGGGTGACCTCCTACGAGCAGTACTTC. It translates to CASSMIFSMGGVTSYEQYF. V is TRBV19 and J is TRBJ2-7; TRBD2 matches 7 bases. Losses at the gene ends were 3 bases for V and 0 bases for J; bases not matched to a gene: 17. In germline, CDR1 is LNHDA, CDR2 SQIVND (reference sequence). This CDR3 has 19 residues.

The chain carries TRBV5-1 and TRBJ1-6, with 8 bases lining up with TRBD1. The V gene's germline CDR1 is SGHRS and CDR2 YFSETQ. V was clipped by 5 bases and J by 9 bases; unmatched bases: 7. The CDR3 runs 14 residues. CDR3 nucleotides: TGCGCCAGCAGTCGGGACAGGTCGGCTTCACCCCTCCACTTT. Its translation is CASSRDRSASPLHF.

The genes are TRBV7-9 and TRBJ2-7; 10 bases match TRBD1. V lost 5 bases to trimming and J lost 3 bases; unmatched junction nucleotides: 4. Per germline, CDR1 SEHNR and CDR2 FQNEAQ (reference sequence). The CDR3 loop spans 14 amino acids. The CDR3 nucleotides read TGTGCCAGCAGCCGCCGGGACAGGGGCTACGAGCAGTACTTC. Protein sequence: CASSRRDRGYEQYF.

This rearrangement joins TRBV18 to TRBJ1-2, with 10 nucleotides matching TRBD1. The V gene end was trimmed by 5 bases and the J gene end by 8 bases; junction bases not matched to a gene: 11. The CDR3 has 15 amino acids. Germline lookup yields CDR1 KGHSH and CDR2 LQKENI. The CDR3 loop reads CASSSRDRGLEGYTF. The CDR3 DNA reads TGTGCCAGCTCAAGCCGGGACAGGGGTCTGGAGGGCTACACCTTC.

The chain combines TRBV6-5 with TRBJ2-1; D is ambiguous. Trimming pared 5 bases from V and 7 bases from J, leaving 9 bases between. The CDR3 sequence is 12 residues long. Germline V lookup: CDR1 MNHEY, CDR2 SVGAGI. The CDR3 nucleotides are TGTGCCAGCAGTAACGCAGGTAATGAGCAGTTCTTC. Its translation is CASSNAGNEQFF.

The genes are TRBV19 and TRBJ1-2; D unresolved. Trimming took off 3 bases at V and 7 bases at J, with 15 bases between the two ends. CDR1 is LNHDA, CDR2 SQIVND, per germline (reference sequence). The length of the CDR3 is 14 residues. The CDR3 bases are TGTGCCAGTAGTATCATGGGCAGGTCCGGTGGCTACACCTTC. Translating it yields CASSIMGRSGGYTF.

The V call is TRBV5-1, the J call TRBJ2-7; TRBD1 agrees at 7 bases. The CDR3 has 14 amino acids. Germline-derived CDR1 and CDR2 are SGHRS and YFSETQ. V shed 2 bases, J shed 4 bases, and the junction held 6 bases outside the gene matches. In DNA, the CDR3 is TGCGCCAGCAGCTTCCGGGACAGAGTATACGAGCAGTACTTC. Its protein product is CASSFRDRVYEQYF.

The genes are TRBV7-6 and TRBJ2-3; 8 nucleotides line up with TRBD2. CDR1 and CDR2 from the germline V gene are SGHVS and FNYEAQ. This CDR3 comprises 16 residues. After removal of 5 bases from V and 0 bases from J, the junction contained 7 bases not matched to a gene. This chain's CDR3 is CASSLEVAGSTDTQYF. Written as DNA, the CDR3 is TGTGCCAGCAGCCTCGAAGTAGCGGGGAGCACAGATACGCAGTATTTT.

The chain recombines TRBV5-1 with TRBJ2-3; 7 nucleotides agree with TRBD1. V lost 4 bases, J lost 0 bases, and 8 bases stayed unmatched. Per the germline V gene, CDR1 is SGHRS and CDR2 is YFSETQ. CDR3 length: 16 amino acids. The CDR3, as DNA: TGCGCCAGCAGCATCCAGGGGGTTCCTAGCACAGATACGCAGTATTTT. This encodes CASSIQGVPSTDTQYF.

This clone was seen once. The V gene is TRBV12-3 or TRBV12-4, the J gene TRBJ1-1, with D tentatively TRBD1 (5 bases). V was pared by 5 bases and J by 9 bases, with 13 bases between. The CDR3 length is 12 residues. Here the CDR3 DNA reads TGTGCCAGCAGTCGCGGGACGAACAAAGCTTTCTTT. This gives the protein CASSRGTNKAFF.

The V call is TRBV28, the J call TRBJ1-2; TRBD1 might be the D (5 bases). Trimming removed 6 bases from V and 0 bases from J, with 8 bases in between. This CDR3 has 13 residues. Germline CDR1 MDHEN, CDR2 SYDVKM. The DNA of the CDR3 is TGTGCCAGCAGGATACAGGCTAACTATGGCTACACCTTC. Translation: CASRIQANYGYTF.

The rearrangement joins TRBV7-2 to TRBJ2-1, with D possibly matching TRBD1 (6 bases). Trimming took off 5 bases at V and 10 bases at J, with 12 bases between the two ends. The CDR3 length is 12 residues. The germline V gene has CDR1 SGHTA and CDR2 FQGNSA. CDR3 sequence: CASSKQGTEQFF. The CDR3 DNA sequence: TGTGCCAGCAGCAAACAGGGAACCGAGCAGTTCTTC. The whole variable domain, filled in from reference TRBV7-2 and TRBJ2-1, reads GAGVSQSPSNKVTEKGKDVELRCDPISGHTALYWYRQSLGQGLEFLIYFQGNSAPDKSGLPSDRFSAERTGGSVSTLTIQRTQQEDSAVYLCASSKQGTEQFFGPGTRLTVL.

The chain recombines TRBV27 with TRBJ1-1; 7 bases are shared with TRBD1. Trimming removed 2 bases from V and 6 bases from J; junction bases left unmatched: 9. Germline lookup yields CDR1 MNHEY and CDR2 SMNVEV (reference sequence). The CDR3 totals 15 residues. DNA for the CDR3: TGTGCCAGCAGTTTAGACCTCCTCGGGACAGCTGAAGCTTTCTTT. Protein product: CASSLDLLGTAEAFF.

In its sample, this clone was seen once. The genes are TRBV3-1 (or the pseudogene TRBV3-2) and TRBJ1-1; the match to TRBD1 covers 7 bases. The germline CDR1 and CDR2 sequences are LGHDT and YNNKEL (reference sequence). Unmatched junction bases numbered 9, after V lost 4 bases and J lost 7 bases. This CDR3 spans 14 amino acids. The CDR3 DNA sequence: TGTGCCAGCAGCCTTACCAGGGGGGCCAGTGAAGCTTTCTTT. Its protein product is CASSLTRGASEAFF.

This clone was counted once. CDR3 residues: CASSVFRSGGTDTQYF. The CDR3 nucleotides read TGTGCCAGCAGCGTGTTCCGTTCGGGTGGCACAGATACGCAGTATTTT. The chain carries TRBV11-2 and TRBJ2-3; D gene unclear. Germline V gene lookup returns CDR1 SGHAT and CDR2 FQNNGV. V was cut by 5 bases and J by 1 base, with 16 bases left in between. The CDR3 totals 16 residues.

The chain joins TRBV6-5 to TRBJ2-7; D is possibly TRBD1 (6 bases). Trimming took 0 bases from V and 5 from J, leaving 14 bases between them. Germline CDR1 is MNHEY and CDR2 is SVGAGI. The CDR3 length is 15 residues. The CDR3 DNA sequence: TGTGCCAGCAGTTACTCTCAGGGGAATAGCGACGAGCAGTACTTC. It specifies CASSYSQGNSDEQYF.

The V and J genes are TRBV7-2 and TRBJ2-7; D is perhaps TRBD2 (6 bases). CDR1 is SGHTA and CDR2 is FQGNSA in the germline V gene. This CDR3 is 17 amino acids long. V was cut by 4 bases and J by 7 bases, with 26 bases left in between. The CDR3 DNA is TGTGCCAGCAGCTCAGATCTCCCCCTAGGGCGGGAAATAGAGCAGTACTTC. Translation: CASSSDLPLGREIEQYF.

This chain joins TRBV5-6 and TRBJ1-3; no definite D call. The CDR3 is made up of 14 amino acids. V was trimmed by 4 bases and J by 0 bases, leaving 8 bases between them. Germline assignment: CDR1 SGHDT and CDR2 YYEEEE. CDR3 nucleotides: TGTGCCAGCAGCCCCAGGCACTCTGGAAACACCATATATTTT. The encoded protein is CASSPRHSGNTIYF. Full variable domain (rest looked up from reference TRBV5-6 and TRBJ1-3): DAGVTQSPTHLIKTRGQQVTLRCSPKSGHDTVSWYQQALGQGPQFIFQYYEEEERQRGNFPDRFSGHQFPNYSSELNVNALLLGDSALYLCASSPRHSGNTIYFGEGSWLTVV.

The chain carries TRBV5-4 and TRBJ1-6, with TRBD1 as a possible D gene (6 bases). CDR3 size: 15 residues. V was shortened by 0 bases and J by 7 bases, with 11 bases between the two germline ends. Germline V gene data show CDR1 as SGHNT and CDR2 as YYREEE (reference sequence). In DNA form, the CDR3 reads TGTGCCAGCAGCTTGGCCGGGACACACAATTCACCCCTCCACTTT. Translation: CASSLAGTHNSPLHF. The full variable domain, in which reference TRBV5-4 and TRBJ1-6 provide the parts outside the CDR3, is ETGVTQSPTHLIKTRGQQVTLRCSSQSGHNTVSWYQQALGQGPQFIFQYYREEENGRGNFPPRFSGLQFPNYSSELNVNALELDDSALYLCASSLAGTHNSPLHFGNGTRLTVT.

The gene calls are TRBV6-2 or TRBV6-3 and TRBJ1-2, with TRBD1 as a possible D gene (5 bases). This CDR3 is 15 amino acids long. Germline V gives CDR1 MNHEY, CDR2 SVGEGT. V gave up 6 bases and J gave up 6 bases, with 20 bases separating them. The CDR3 loop is CASSSTRGENNGYTF. The CDR3 coding sequence is TGTGCCAGCAGCTCCACCCGGGGGGAGAATAATGGCTACACCTTC.

CDR3 loop: CASRPSSYNEQFF. The CDR3 nucleotides are TGTGCCAGCAGACCGAGCTCCTACAATGAGCAGTTCTTC. This sequence joins TRBV7-8 and TRBJ2-1, with no clear D. The V end lost 6 bases, the J end lost 0 bases, and 6 bases lay between the germline ends. The germline V gene has CDR1 SGHVS and CDR2 FQNEAQ. There are 13 residues in the CDR3.

This chain links TRBV11-2 with TRBJ2-3; TRBD2 aligns across 8 bases. The CDR3 runs 18 residues. Germline V CDR1 and CDR2: SGHAT, FQNNGV. V lost 3 bases, J lost 2 bases, and 13 bases stayed unmatched. CDR3 in DNA: TGTGCCAGCAGCTTCCGGGGGGGATCCCGGTTGGCCACAGATACGCAGTATTTT. This encodes CASSFRGGSRLATDTQYF.

The chain uses TRBV10-2 and TRBJ2-2, with a weak D call TRBD2 (5 bases). CDR1 is WSHSY, CDR2 SAAADI, per germline. The V gene lost 3 bases and the J gene lost 5 bases, with 7 bases spanning the gap. This CDR3 is built from 13 residues. CDR3 protein: CASSDGDTGELFF. The CDR3 region has the DNA TGCGCCAGCAGTGACGGGGATACCGGGGAGCTGTTTTTT.

The gene calls are TRBV2 and TRBJ1-2, with TRBD1 as a possible D gene (6 bases). Trimming removed 8 bases from V and 8 bases from J, with 18 bases in between. The germline CDR1 and CDR2 sequences are SNHLY and FYNNEI. This CDR3 spans 13 amino acids. The CDR3 region is CASLLDRNGGYTF. The CDR3 region has the DNA TGTGCCAGCCTCCTGGACAGAAATGGAGGCTACACCTTC.

At least ten counts were recorded for this clone. DNA for the CDR3: TGTGCCAGCAGTGAAACCACGGGGGGGCAGTACGAGCAGTACTTC. Translated, it gives CASSETTGGQYEQYF. The chain carries TRBV6-1 and TRBJ2-7; 8 positions agree with TRBD2. In germline, CDR1 is MNHNS, CDR2 SASEGT. V was pared by 2 bases and J by 4 bases, with 7 bases of the junction left unmatched. The CDR3 covers 15 residues.

This chain uses TRBV28 with TRBJ1-4, with D hard to call. The CDR3 spans 12 residues. V lost 5 bases and J lost 5, with 6 bases in between. CDR1 and CDR2 from the germline V gene are MDHEN and SYDVKM. CDR3 residues: CASSGANEKLFF. In DNA, the CDR3 is TGTGCCAGCAGTGGAGCAAATGAAAAACTGTTTTTT.

The DNA for the CDR3 is TGTGCCAGCAGCTTAGAGAGATCCGCGACCCAGTACTTC. Amino acid sequence: CASSLERSATQYF. V is TRBV7-2 and J is TRBJ2-5; D unclear. CDR1 and CDR2 (germline): SGHTA, FQGNSA. Between the trimmed V and J ends, which lost 1 base and 7 bases, there was a span of 10 bases. This CDR3 is 13 amino acids long.

The V gene is TRBV7-9, the J gene TRBJ1-5; 10 bases agree with TRBD1. Trimming at V came to 5 bases and at J to 7 bases, leaving 8 bases not matched to a gene. CDR1 and CDR2 from the germline V gene are SEHNR and FQNEAQ (reference sequence). CDR3 size: 15 residues. CDR3 bases: TGTGCCAGCAGCCTGGGGACAGGGGTACTGCAGCCCCAGCATTTT. This sequence encodes CASSLGTGVLQPQHF.